A selection of T cell receptor beta chains follows, all from one sample in a study of T cells in Graves' hyperthyroidism and ophthalmopathy. TCRdb reprocessed the multiplex PCR reads with MiXCR, giving one entry per CDR3 protein. The table lists 370,000 or so distinct CDR3 sequences, around a quarter of them singletons, with about 70% in the top ten. The sequencing input was blood. The receptors stem from a man aged 45 to 65 with Graves' hyperthyroidism. CDR3s include the opening cysteine and the closing phenylalanine or tryptophan. The order of the fields is D gene, V gene, J gene, CDR3 length, clone size, CDR3 protein, CDR3 DNA. A D gene is named only where the DNA matches it firmly. Size values are once, few and many counts, or a class for expanded clones, and some rows have none.

d_gene: .
v_gene: TRBV28
j_gene: TRBJ2-1
len: 17
abundance: .
CDR3aa: CASSLSTGTGTYNEQFF
CDR3nt: TGTGCCAGCAGTTTATCCACCGGGACGGGAACCTACAATGAGCAGTTCTTC

d_gene: TRBD2
v_gene: TRBV6-1
j_gene: TRBJ2-7
len: 16
abundance: .
CDR3aa: CASNKVMGLAGGEQYF
CDR3nt: TGTGCCAGCAATAAAGTTATGGGACTAGCAGGGGGCGAGCAGTACTTC

d_gene: .
v_gene: TRBV20-1
j_gene: TRBJ2-1
len: 14
abundance: few
CDR3aa: CSANRDLYNNEQFF
CDR3nt: TGCAGTGCTAACCGGGACCTTTATAACAATGAGCAGTTCTTC

d_gene: .
v_gene: TRBV20-1
j_gene: TRBJ2-7
len: 12
abundance: few
CDR3aa: CSFSGETYEQYF
CDR3nt: TGCAGTTTCAGTGGCGAGACCTACGAGCAGTACTTC

d_gene: TRBD1
v_gene: TRBV6-2/TRBV6-3
j_gene: TRBJ2-7
len: 15
abundance: .
CDR3aa: CAGSLRTGGPYEQYF
CDR3nt: TGTGCCGGCAGTTTAAGGACAGGGGGTCCCTACGAGCAGTACTTC

d_gene: .
v_gene: TRBV7-9
j_gene: TRBJ2-3
len: 14
abundance: many
CDR3aa: CASSLRLAGDTQYF
CDR3nt: TGTGCCAGCAGCTTGAGGCTAGCAGGAGATACGCAGTATTTT

d_gene: .
v_gene: TRBV20-1
j_gene: TRBJ2-2
len: 12
abundance: .
CDR3aa: CSASHQPGELFF
CDR3nt: TGCAGTGCTAGTCACCAACCCGGGGAGCTGTTTTTT

d_gene: .
v_gene: TRBV20-1
j_gene: TRBJ2-3
len: 12
abundance: few
CDR3aa: CSARVSIHTQYF
CDR3nt: TGCAGTGCTAGGGTTAGCATTCATACGCAGTATTTT

d_gene: TRBD2
v_gene: TRBV7-9
j_gene: TRBJ2-1
len: 15
abundance: few
CDR3aa: CASIVGLAEYNEQFF
CDR3nt: TGTGCCAGCATCGTTGGACTAGCGGAATACAATGAGCAGTTCTTC

d_gene: TRBD1
v_gene: TRBV5-1
j_gene: TRBJ2-2
len: 18
abundance: few
CDR3aa: CASSLLGTASTYTGELFF
CDR3nt: TGCGCCAGCAGCTTGCTAGGGACAGCCAGCACGTACACCGGGGAGCTGTTTTTT

d_gene: TRBD1
v_gene: TRBV28
j_gene: TRBJ2-4
len: 16
abundance: few
CDR3aa: CASSLYRTGYKNIQYF
CDR3nt: TGTGCCAGCAGTTTATACAGGACAGGATACAAAAACATTCAGTACTTC

d_gene: .
v_gene: TRBV7-9
j_gene: TRBJ1-5
len: 13
abundance: .
CDR3aa: CASSGDSNQPQHF
CDR3nt: TGTGCCAGCAGCGGGGATAGCAATCAGCCCCAGCACTTT

d_gene: .
v_gene: TRBV27
j_gene: TRBJ2-1
len: 14
abundance: .
CDR3aa: CASSLSPTDNEQFF
CDR3nt: TGTGCCAGCAGTTTATCGCCCACCGACAATGAGCAGTTCTTC

d_gene: .
v_gene: TRBV11-2
j_gene: TRBJ2-7
len: 13
abundance: many
CDR3aa: CASGAGLRGEQYF
CDR3nt: TGTGCCAGTGGGGCGGGCTTGAGGGGAGAGCAGTACTTC

d_gene: .
v_gene: TRBV5-8
j_gene: TRBJ2-5
len: 12
abundance: .
CDR3aa: CASSYYRATQYF
CDR3nt: TGTGCCAGCAGCTACTACAGGGCAACCCAGTACTTC

d_gene: .
v_gene: TRBV20-1
j_gene: TRBJ1-2
len: 14
abundance: .
CDR3aa: CSATRSRTNYGYTF
CDR3nt: TGCAGTGCCACTAGAAGCCGGACGAACTATGGCTACACCTTC

d_gene: .
v_gene: TRBV4-1
j_gene: TRBJ2-1
len: 16
abundance: .
CDR3aa: CASSTTGTGSYNEQFF
CDR3nt: TGCGCCAGCAGCACGACCGGGACTGGCTCCTACAATGAGCAGTTCTTC

d_gene: .
v_gene: TRBV12-3/TRBV12-4
j_gene: TRBJ2-4
len: 16
abundance: .
CDR3aa: CASSSPGHLAKNIQYF
CDR3nt: TGTGCCAGCAGTTCCCCGGGACATTTAGCCAAAAACATTCAGTACTTC

d_gene: TRBD1
v_gene: TRBV25-1
j_gene: TRBJ1-6
len: 16
abundance: few
CDR3aa: CASSDSGTGARPPLHF
CDR3nt: TGTGCCAGCAGTGACTCCGGGACAGGGGCACGGCCACCCCTCCACTTT

d_gene: TRBD1
v_gene: TRBV5-1
j_gene: TRBJ1-5
len: 15
abundance: .
CDR3aa: CASKQTGGMNQPQHF
CDR3nt: TGCGCCAGCAAACAGACAGGGGGCATGAATCAGCCCCAGCATTTT

d_gene: .
v_gene: TRBV29-1
j_gene: TRBJ2-1
len: 11
abundance: .
CDR3aa: CSVGSWVEQFF
CDR3nt: TGCAGCGTTGGCTCATGGGTTGAGCAGTTCTTC

d_gene: .
v_gene: TRBV12-3/TRBV12-4
j_gene: TRBJ2-2
len: 15
abundance: .
CDR3aa: CASSLAGEHTGELFF
CDR3nt: TGTGCCAGCAGTTTAGCAGGGGAACACACCGGGGAGCTGTTTTTT

d_gene: TRBD2
v_gene: TRBV20-1
j_gene: TRBJ2-1
len: 16
abundance: .
CDR3aa: CSVFSVWGGSYNEQFF
CDR3nt: TGCAGCGTGTTTAGCGTGTGGGGGGGCTCCTACAATGAGCAGTTCTTC

d_gene: .
v_gene: TRBV30
j_gene: TRBJ1-5
len: 13
abundance: .
CDR3aa: CAWSDGLDQPQHF
CDR3nt: TGTGCCTGGAGTGACGGGCTCGATCAGCCCCAGCATTTT

d_gene: TRBD1
v_gene: TRBV2
j_gene: TRBJ2-7
len: 14
abundance: many
CDR3aa: CASSDDRGLYEQYF
CDR3nt: TGTGCCAGCAGTGACGACAGGGGACTTTACGAGCAGTACTTC

d_gene: TRBD1
v_gene: TRBV28
j_gene: TRBJ2-7
len: 16
abundance: few
CDR3aa: CASSLSPGQGVYEQYF
CDR3nt: TGTGCCAGCAGTTTAAGCCCGGGACAGGGCGTCTACGAGCAGTACTTC

d_gene: .
v_gene: TRBV6-1
j_gene: TRBJ1-5
len: 13
abundance: many
CDR3aa: CASSVQGNQPQHF
CDR3nt: TGTGCCAGCAGTGTACAGGGTAATCAGCCCCAGCATTTT

d_gene: TRBD1
v_gene: TRBV6-5
j_gene: TRBJ1-6
len: 16
abundance: few
CDR3aa: CASSYAEQGANSPLHF
CDR3nt: TGTGCCAGCAGTTACGCCGAACAGGGGGCCAATTCACCCCTCCACTTT

d_gene: TRBD1
v_gene: TRBV2
j_gene: TRBJ2-1
len: 13
abundance: .
CDR3aa: CASSRDRGHEQFF
CDR3nt: TGTGCCAGCAGCCGGGACAGGGGACATGAGCAGTTCTTC

d_gene: TRBD1
v_gene: TRBV6-1
j_gene: TRBJ2-3
len: 15
abundance: few
CDR3aa: CASSEVTGAGDTQYF
CDR3nt: TGTGCCAGCAGTGAAGTGACAGGGGCGGGAGATACGCAGTATTTT

d_gene: .
v_gene: TRBV9
j_gene: TRBJ2-6
len: 16
abundance: few
CDR3aa: CASSAGPTSGANVLTF
CDR3nt: TGTGCCAGCAGCGCGGGACCGACCTCTGGGGCCAACGTCCTGACTTTC

d_gene: .
v_gene: TRBV18
j_gene: TRBJ2-1
len: 12
abundance: few
CDR3aa: CASSPPWDEQFF
CDR3nt: TGTGCCAGCTCACCACCGTGGGATGAGCAGTTCTTC

d_gene: TRBD1
v_gene: TRBV18
j_gene: TRBJ1-2
len: 13
abundance: few
CDR3aa: CASSGDRDYGYTF
CDR3nt: TGTGCCAGCTCAGGAGACAGGGATTATGGCTACACCTTC

d_gene: TRBD2
v_gene: TRBV13
j_gene: TRBJ2-1
len: 17
abundance: .
CDR3aa: CASSLTTSGTSGGEQFF
CDR3nt: TGTGCCAGCAGCCTTACCACTTCCGGGACTAGCGGGGGTGAGCAGTTCTTC

d_gene: TRBD2
v_gene: TRBV12-3/TRBV12-4
j_gene: TRBJ2-1
len: 16
abundance: few
CDR3aa: CASSPTLAGGPTEQFF
CDR3nt: TGTGCCAGCAGTCCCACCCTAGCGGGAGGGCCTACTGAGCAGTTCTTC

d_gene: TRBD2
v_gene: TRBV5-8
j_gene: TRBJ2-1
len: 16
abundance: many
CDR3aa: CASSFHQGLAVNEQFF
CDR3nt: TGTGCCAGCAGCTTCCACCAGGGACTAGCGGTCAATGAGCAGTTCTTC

d_gene: TRBD1
v_gene: TRBV6-1
j_gene: TRBJ1-1
len: 15
abundance: few
CDR3aa: CASSPSTGDYTEAFF
CDR3nt: TGTGCCAGCAGCCCGAGTACAGGGGATTATACTGAAGCTTTCTTT

d_gene: .
v_gene: TRBV27
j_gene: TRBJ1-4
len: 13
abundance: few
CDR3aa: CASSSPPNEKLFF
CDR3nt: TGTGCCAGCAGTTCTCCCCCAAATGAAAAACTGTTTTTT

d_gene: .
v_gene: TRBV28
j_gene: TRBJ1-1
len: 14
abundance: many
CDR3aa: CATTPPGRNTEAFF
CDR3nt: TGTGCCACGACCCCCCCTGGTCGGAACACTGAAGCTTTCTTT

d_gene: TRBD2
v_gene: TRBV24-1
j_gene: TRBJ2-1
len: 15
abundance: .
CDR3aa: CATSFWIVREYEQFF
CDR3nt: TGTGCCACCAGTTTTTGGATCGTGCGGGAGTACGAGCAGTTCTTC

d_gene: TRBD1
v_gene: TRBV27
j_gene: TRBJ2-7
len: 14
abundance: few
CDR3aa: CASSFMGTAGEQYF
CDR3nt: TGTGCCAGCAGTTTCATGGGGACAGCCGGTGAGCAGTACTTC

d_gene: .
v_gene: TRBV6-1
j_gene: TRBJ2-3
len: 15
abundance: many
CDR3aa: CASSPLGLSTDTQYF
CDR3nt: TGTGCCAGCAGCCCTTTAGGACTAAGCACAGATACGCAGTATTTT

d_gene: .
v_gene: TRBV7-2
j_gene: TRBJ1-2
len: 13
abundance: .
CDR3aa: CASSLTNNYGYTF
CDR3nt: TGTGCCAGCAGCTTAACGAATAACTATGGCTACACCTTC

d_gene: .
v_gene: TRBV10-1
j_gene: TRBJ2-5
len: 14
abundance: .
CDR3aa: CASSHTGSQETQYF
CDR3nt: TGCGCCAGCAGTCATACAGGAAGCCAAGAGACCCAGTACTTC

d_gene: TRBD1
v_gene: TRBV24-1
j_gene: TRBJ2-7
len: 15
abundance: many
CDR3aa: CATSDRGQGSYEQYF
CDR3nt: TGTGCCACCAGTGATAGAGGACAGGGTTCCTACGAGCAGTACTTC

d_gene: .
v_gene: TRBV5-1
j_gene: TRBJ2-1
len: 14
abundance: .
CDR3aa: CASTQGPGDNEQFF
CDR3nt: TGCGCCAGCACTCAGGGCCCCGGGGACAATGAGCAGTTCTTC

d_gene: TRBD1
v_gene: TRBV27
j_gene: TRBJ2-1
len: 15
abundance: .
CDR3aa: CASSLKLSQGFEQFF
CDR3nt: TGTGCCAGCAGTTTAAAACTATCACAGGGGTTTGAGCAGTTCTTC

d_gene: .
v_gene: TRBV3-1
j_gene: TRBJ2-1
len: 14
abundance: .
CDR3aa: CASSPERLLNEQFF
CDR3nt: TGTGCCAGCAGTCCGGAGAGGCTCCTCAATGAGCAGTTCTTC

d_gene: .
v_gene: TRBV9
j_gene: TRBJ2-3
len: 14
abundance: .
CDR3aa: CASSVEMDADTQYF
CDR3nt: TGTGCCAGCAGCGTAGAAATGGATGCAGATACGCAGTATTTT

d_gene: TRBD2
v_gene: TRBV5-1
j_gene: TRBJ2-5
len: 15
abundance: few
CDR3aa: CATRLAGGLQETQYF
CDR3nt: TGCGCCACCCGATTAGCGGGAGGGCTTCAAGAGACCCAGTACTTC

d_gene: TRBD2
v_gene: TRBV2
j_gene: TRBJ2-7
len: 16
abundance: many
CDR3aa: CASSPFYLAGVHEQYF
CDR3nt: TGTGCCAGCAGTCCATTTTATCTAGCGGGAGTCCACGAGCAGTACTTC

d_gene: TRBD1
v_gene: TRBV15
j_gene: TRBJ2-5
len: 15
abundance: .
CDR3aa: CATSREQGAGETQYF
CDR3nt: TGTGCCACCAGCAGAGAACAGGGGGCGGGTGAGACCCAGTACTTC